Listed here are 12 T cell receptor beta chains from one sample, sequenced in a study of CD8+CD57+ T cells in acquired aplastic anemia. For CDR3 and TCR beta VDJ profiling, genomic DNA was the template used. One entry per CDR3 protein, called by TCRdb with MiXCR from the reads. In the table there are around 150,000 distinct CDR3 sequences, 40% to 50% of which are singletons. Selection for sequencing was limited to patients who had shown CD8+CD57+ cell expansion by flow cytometry. Sample: sorted CD4+, CD8+, or CD8+CD57+ T cells (not recorded which) from PBMCs. Every receptor here comes from a human donor with aplastic anemia.

Many counts were recorded for this clonotype. The chain combines TRBV7-6 with TRBJ2-5, with D tentatively TRBD2 (5 bases). Germline values: CDR1 SGHVS, CDR2 FNYEAQ. This CDR3 comprises 14 residues. V dropped 7 bases and J dropped 10 bases, with 22 bases sitting between them. This CDR3 reads CASTSLAPPGVQYF. CDR3 DNA: TGTGCCAGCACCTCTTTGGCTCCCCCCGGGGTCCAGTACTTC. The complete variable domain, with remaining parts taken from reference TRBV7-6 and TRBJ2-5, reads GAGVSQSPRYKVTKRGQDVALRCDPISGHVSLYWYRQALGQGPEFLTYFNYEAQQDKSGLPNDRFSAERPEGSISTLTIQRTEQRDSAMYRCASTSLAPPGVQYFGPGTRLLVL.

The table lists this clonotype with many counts. The chain couples TRBV24-1 to TRBJ2-2; D perhaps matches TRBD1 (6 bases). V was pared by 2 bases and J by 1 base, with 7 bases between. This CDR3 has 15 amino acids. Germline-derived CDR1 and CDR2 are KGHDR and SFDVKD. In nucleotides, the CDR3 is TGTGCCACCAGTGATTGGGACAAGAACACCGGGGAGCTGTTTTTT. The encoded protein is CATSDWDKNTGELFF.

About this clonotype itself: This clone may be a read error of a much larger clone one base away. The chain links TRBV11-2 to TRBJ2-7; D is uncertain. The CDR3 runs to 16 residues. V was clipped by 2 bases and J by 6 bases, with 20 bases between them. Germline loops: CDR1 SGHAT, CDR2 FQNNGV. CDR3 DNA: TGTGCCAGCAGCTTATCCCACCGCGGTAGGGTCCCCGAGCAGTACTTC. This codes for CASSLSHRGRVPEQYF.

J is TRBJ1-1 and V is TRBV2; weak D call: TRBD1 (5 bases). The CDR3 has 15 residues. Trimming took 3 bases from V and 6 from J, leaving 17 bases between them. The germline gives CDR1 SNHLY, CDR2 FYNNEI. CDR3 sequence reads: CASSEGTLGTAEAFF. The CDR3 bases are TGTGCCAGCAGTGAGGGGACTTTGGGGACCGCTGAAGCTTTCTTT.

The genes are TRBV27 and TRBJ1-4; 7 nucleotides agree with TRBD1. The CDR3 is 12 residues long. Germline V gene data show CDR1 as MNHEY and CDR2 as SMNVEV (reference sequence). The V and J ends lost 2 bases and 10 bases, in that order; junction bases with no gene match: 1. CDR3 DNA: TGTGCCAGCAGTTTAGGGGACAGAAAACTGTTTTTT. The encoded protein is CASSLGDRKLFF.

This chain connects TRBV12-3 or TRBV12-4 to TRBJ2-2; no clear D. Trimming removed 2 bases from V and 6 bases from J, with 10 bases in between. The CDR3 runs 14 residues. CDR3 nucleotides: TGTGCCAGCAGTTTACTCCTCCGGGCCGGGGAGCTGTTTTTT. Protein: CASSLLLRAGELFF.

A few counts support this clonotype. The chain recombines TRBV9 with TRBJ1-1; the D is unclear. Trimming left V 3 bases short and J 4 bases short, with 13 bases between. CDR3 size: 14 residues. Germline loops: CDR1 SGDLS, CDR2 YYNGEE. The CDR3: CASSDPGGSTEAFF. The CDR3 nucleotides are TGTGCCAGCAGCGACCCTGGCGGGAGCACTGAAGCTTTCTTT.

This clonotype was picked up many times. CDR3 protein: CASSLAPRVTPNTGELFF. CDR3 in DNA: TGTGCCAGCAGCTTGGCCCCTCGGGTAACGCCGAACACCGGGGAGCTGTTTTTT. The chain is built from TRBV5-4 and TRBJ2-2; no reliable D call. In germline, CDR1 is SGHNT, CDR2 YYREEE (reference sequence). CDR3 length equals 18 residues. V dropped 0 bases and J dropped 0 bases, with 15 bases sitting between them.

The chain joins TRBV2 to TRBJ2-2; tentatively, D is TRBD1 or TRBD2 (7 bases each). Germline CDR1 SNHLY, CDR2 FYNNEI. This CDR3 spans 13 amino acids. Trimming shortened V by 10 bases and J by 7 bases, and 16 bases separated the two germline ends. The CDR3 loop is CATSTGRDGELFF. The CDR3, as DNA: TGTGCCACCTCGACAGGGAGGGACGGGGAGCTGTTTTTT.

This clonotype was observed at least ten times. The chain couples TRBV2 to TRBJ1-5, with a weak D call TRBD1 (5 bases). The CDR3 contains 13 residues. Germline CDR1 SNHLY, CDR2 FYNNEI. V shed 8 bases and J shed 1 base, with 9 bases lying between them. In DNA form, the CDR3 reads TGTGCCAGCGGAGGACACAGCAATCAGCCCCAGCATTTT. It codes for CASGGHSNQPQHF.

This clonotype was detected many times. V is TRBV7-9 and J is TRBJ1-3; D uncertain. CDR3 length: 18 residues. In germline, CDR1 is SEHNR, CDR2 FQNEAQ (reference sequence). With 3 bases removed from V and 0 bases from J, the gap between germline ends came to 18 bases. The CDR3 here is CASSLLSYSRYSGNTIYF. CDR3 nucleotides: TGTGCCAGCAGCTTGCTTTCCTACAGCCGATACTCTGGAAACACCATATATTTT.

This chain uses TRBV29-1 with TRBJ2-7; unclear D gene. V gave up 4 bases and J gave up 1 base, with 8 bases separating them. The germline V gene has CDR1 SQVTM and CDR2 ANQGSEA. This CDR3 comprises 12 residues. CDR3 sequence (DNA): TGCAGCGTTGTCGGCACTTCCTACGAGCAGTACTTC. Translating gives CSVVGTSYEQYF.